This T cell receptor (beta chain) was sequenced during a study of blood T cell repertoires in COVID-19. Study at large: The United States, Italy and Spain provided the acute and convalescent COVID-19 samples. T cells, B-cell-depleted T cells, or PBMCs provided the cDNA or gDNA that served as material.

V dropped 7 bases and J dropped 4 bases, with 8 bases sitting between them. Germline lookup yields CDR1 MDHEN and CDR2 SYDVKM. The length of the CDR3 is 13 residues. In the authors' workflow: Scientists estimated how many nucleated cells there were by amplifying reference gene primers. Libraries were prepared by immunoSEQ multiplex PCR; TCRdb keeps only in-frame clonotypes and omits some of them. V, J and clone size were drawn from that table, and D and trimming were deduced from the DNA. The profile shows a few hundred thousand clones, 85% to 90% of them singletons. This clone was observed a single time.

The sequencing input was peripheral blood. The sequence was collected from a man between 60 and 70 years old with acute or convalescent COVID-19. This chain uses TRBV28 with TRBJ1-6; no clear D. The CDR3 DNA reads TGTGCCAGCACGAGGAGATATAATTCACCCCTCCACTTT. Amino acid sequence: CASTRRYNSPLHF. The full variable domain, in which reference TRBV28 and TRBJ1-6 provide the parts outside the CDR3, is DVKVTQSSRYLVKRTGEKVFLECVQDMDHENMFWYRQDPGLGLRLIYFSYDVKMKEKGDIPEGYSVSREKKERFSLILESASTNQTSMYLCASTRRYNSPLHFGNGTRLTVT.